This is a list of T cell receptor beta chains from one sample in a study of Ad26.COV2.S vaccination and SARS-CoV-2 variants. The repertoire was sequenced with immunoSEQ multiplex PCR; TCRdb's copy has only in-frame clones and lacks some. The table records 400,000 to 450,000 clones, roughly 90% of them present only once. The specimen was peripheral blood, collected in a trial of Ad26.COV2.S vaccine versus placebo. These receptors all stem from a person aged 18-60 years who received the Ad26.COV2.S COVID-19 vaccine or a placebo. Both conserved end residues are trimmed from each CDR3.

length,V,J,CDR3
14,TRBV5-1,TRBJ2-3,ASSLNSGGAKDTQY
12,TRBV19,TRBJ1-1,ASKDGHGDTEAF
11,TRBV25-1,TRBJ2-7,ASGRGHPYEQY
11,TRBV10-1,TRBJ2-2,ASSEGDRGELF
14,TRBV18,TRBJ2-1,ASSPLQGSSYNEQF
12,TRBV5-1,TRBJ1-6,ASSLAIDNSPLH
12,TRBV5-6,TRBJ1-6,ASSFGQDNSPLH
13,TRBV19,TRBJ1-6,ASSYRSSYNSPLH
14,TRBV6-4,TRBJ2-1,ASSDWTGTTYNEQF
13,TRBV20-1,TRBJ2-7,SASPLAGGSYEQY
14,TRBV21-1,TRBJ1-1,ASSKAHRTENTEAF
11,TRBV5-1,TRBJ2-7,ASSLTSSYEQY
11,TRBV2,TRBJ1-1,ASSDREGVEAF
14,TRBV7-2,TRBJ2-4,ASSIRDRVAKNIQY
12,TRBV10-2,TRBJ1-5,ASSESGENQPQH
13,TRBV4-3,TRBJ2-1,ASSQVPGQSNEQF
17,TRBV30,TRBJ2-5,AWSVLPGWDRTGQETQY
11,TRBV9,TRBJ1-3,ASNTGAGNTIY
13,TRBV27,TRBJ2-1,ASSLERPSYNEQF
15,TRBV4-1,TRBJ1-1,ASSQDAGSPMNTEAF
14,TRBV7-6,TRBJ2-2,ASSLYFQPNTGELF
12,TRBV5-4,TRBJ2-1,ASGRTVGSNEQF
11,TRBV3-1/TRBV3-2,TRBJ1-1,ASRLGTAIEAF
14,TRBV4-3,TRBJ1-6,ASSQDLRQDNSPLH
13,TRBV19,TRBJ1-1,ASSRTDRPPTEAF